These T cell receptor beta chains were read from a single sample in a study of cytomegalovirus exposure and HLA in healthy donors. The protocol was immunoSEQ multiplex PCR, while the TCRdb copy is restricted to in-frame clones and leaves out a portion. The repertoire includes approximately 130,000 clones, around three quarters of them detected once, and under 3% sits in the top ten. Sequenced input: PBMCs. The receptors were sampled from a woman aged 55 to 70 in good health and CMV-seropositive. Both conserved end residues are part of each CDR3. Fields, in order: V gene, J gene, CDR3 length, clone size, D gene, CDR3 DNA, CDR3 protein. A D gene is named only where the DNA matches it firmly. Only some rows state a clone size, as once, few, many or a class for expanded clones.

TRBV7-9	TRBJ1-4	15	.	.	TGTGCCAGCAGCTTAGGGAGGCCAACTAATGAAAAACTGTTTTTT	CASSLGRPTNEKLFF
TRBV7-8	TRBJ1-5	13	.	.	TGTGCCAGCAGCTTAGCGGAGAATCAGCCCCAGCATTTT	CASSLAENQPQHF
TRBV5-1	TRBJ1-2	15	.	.	TGCGCCAGCAGCTTGAAGTCAGGGATTAACTATGGCTACACCTTC	CASSLKSGINYGYTF
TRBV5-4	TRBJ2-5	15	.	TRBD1	TGTGCCAGCAGCCCCCCGACAGGGGGCGGAGAGACCCAGTACTTC	CASSPPTGGGETQYF
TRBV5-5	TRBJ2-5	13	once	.	TGTGCCAGCAGCTTCGCCGGTGAAGAGACCCAGTACTTC	CASSFAGEETQYF
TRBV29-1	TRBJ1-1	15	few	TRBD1	TGCAGCACCAATTCCGGGACAGGGGTTGGGACTGAAGCTTTCTTT	CSTNSGTGVGTEAFF
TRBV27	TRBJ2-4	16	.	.	TGTGCCAGCAGTCCGTACTGGGGAGGGGGTGACGACATTCAGTACTTC	CASSPYWGGGDDIQYF
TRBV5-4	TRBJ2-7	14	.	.	TGTGCCAGCAGCTGGGGAGTTCTGAAGGACGAGCAGTACTTC	CASSWGVLKDEQYF
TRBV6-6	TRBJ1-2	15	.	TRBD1	TGTGCCAGCAGTTACTGGGAGACAGGGAGCGGGGGCTACACCTTC	CASSYWETGSGGYTF
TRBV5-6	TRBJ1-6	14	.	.	TGTGCCAGCAGCTTGGACAGGGAAGATTCACCCCTCCACTTT	CASSLDREDSPLHF
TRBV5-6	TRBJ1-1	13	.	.	TGTGCCAGCAGCACTCGGACAGTCATTGAAGCTTTCTTT	CASSTRTVIEAFF
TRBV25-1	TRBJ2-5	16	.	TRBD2	TGTGCCAGCAGTTGGTGGACTAGCGGGGGGGGAGAGACCCAGTACTTC	CASSWWTSGGGETQYF
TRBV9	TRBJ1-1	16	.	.	TGTGCCAGCAGCGCCCCCCGAGGGCGGCCCAACACTGAAGCTTTCTTT	CASSAPRGRPNTEAFF
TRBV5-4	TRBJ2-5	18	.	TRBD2	TGTGCCAGCAGCCCACCGGGACTAGCGGGCCCGATGGGTGAGACCCAGTACTTC	CASSPPGLAGPMGETQYF
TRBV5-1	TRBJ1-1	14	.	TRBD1	TGCGCCAGCAGCCCTGGGACAGGTAACACTGAAGCTTTCTTT	CASSPGTGNTEAFF
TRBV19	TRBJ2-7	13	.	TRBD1	TGTGCCAGTAGTATGGACAGGACCTACGAGCAGTACTTC	CASSMDRTYEQYF
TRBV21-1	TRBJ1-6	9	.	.	TGTGCCAGCAGCCTACCCCTCCACTTT	CASSLPLHF
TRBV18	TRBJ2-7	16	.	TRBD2	TGTGCCAGCTCACCACCGGGACTAGCGGGGATCTACGAGCAGTACTTC	CASSPPGLAGIYEQYF
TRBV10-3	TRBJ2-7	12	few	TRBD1	TGTGCCATCAGCCAGGGGGCACGCGAGCAGTACTTC	CAISQGAREQYF
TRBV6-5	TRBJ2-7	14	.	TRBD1	TGTGCCAGCAGTTACTCCACAGGGGGTTACGAGCAGTACTTC	CASSYSTGGYEQYF
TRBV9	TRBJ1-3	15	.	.	TGTGCCAGCAGCGTAGCTCGGCAGGGTGGAAACACCATATATTTT	CASSVARQGGNTIYF
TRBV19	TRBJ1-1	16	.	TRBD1	TGTGCCAGTACCCTGGGACAGGGGAGAATGAACACTGAAGCTTTCTTT	CASTLGQGRMNTEAFF
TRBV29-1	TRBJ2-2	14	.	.	TGCAGCGTTGAAGTATGGGGGCGCACCGGGGAGCTGTTTTTT	CSVEVWGRTGELFF
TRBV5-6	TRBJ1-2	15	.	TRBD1	TGTGCCAGCAGCTTGCCCACACCGGGACAGAAGGGCTACACCTTC	CASSLPTPGQKGYTF
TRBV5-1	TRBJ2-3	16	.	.	TGCGCCAGCAGCTTGGCCGCGCGGGGCCTCCAGGATACGCAGTATTTT	CASSLAARGLQDTQYF
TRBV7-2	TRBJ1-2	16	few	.	TGTGCCAGCAGCCGCGGTATCCAGGGGCCCTACTATGGCTACACCTTC	CASSRGIQGPYYGYTF
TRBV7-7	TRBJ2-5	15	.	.	TGTGCCAGCAGCTTAGTTGGAGGGGGCAGCGAGACCCAGTACTTC	CASSLVGGGSETQYF